Each of the 21 T cell receptor beta chains below was sequenced from the same sample in a study of patients and donors after allogeneic stem cell transplantation. TCRdb called the RT-PCR reads again in MiXCR, with one record for every CDR3 protein. The table has roughly 960,000 distinct CDR3 sequences, about a sixth seen once. Sequencing was performed on blood, either unsorted or a sorted T cell fraction (not recorded which). These receptor sequences come from a human donor who was either an allogeneic HSCT recipient or a stem cell or donor lymphocyte infusion donor (not recorded which). It is not recorded whose cells these are; they may come from a transplant donor.

The chain combines TRBV12-3 or TRBV12-4 with TRBJ1-2; D is perhaps TRBD1 (5 bases). The CDR3 totals 15 residues. V was clipped by 6 bases and J by 8 bases, with 22 bases between them. The CDR3: CASSPPGEGLRGYTF. DNA of the CDR3: TGTGCCAGCAGCCCACCGGGGGAGGGTTTGCGGGGCTACACCTTC.

The rearrangement joins TRBV10-3 to TRBJ1-1; TRBD1 aligns across 8 bases. The germline CDR1 and CDR2 sequences are ENHRY and SYGVKD. This CDR3 is built from 17 residues. V lost 2 bases and J lost 4; bases outside the gene matches: 12. This CDR3 is CAISEKGRTGLGTEAFF. The CDR3 bases are TGTGCCATCAGTGAGAAAGGTAGGACAGGGCTCGGCACTGAAGCTTTCTTT.

This chain joins TRBV12-3 or TRBV12-4 and TRBJ2-5; D not resolved. V gave up 6 bases and J gave up 4 bases, with 9 bases separating them. This CDR3 comprises 12 residues. The CDR3 spells CASRARIETQYF. The CDR3, as DNA: TGTGCCAGCAGGGCCAGGATAGAGACCCAGTACTTC.

This clonotype has a handful of counts. The chain recombines TRBV7-6 with TRBJ1-1; possible D gene TRBD1, 5 bases. The CDR3 extends over 15 amino acids. The V gene lost 7 bases and the J gene lost 5 bases, with 20 bases spanning the gap. Germline CDR1 SGHVS, CDR2 FNYEAQ. CDR3 in DNA: TGTGCCAGCACCACCGACGGGGGAGGGCGGACTGAAGCTTTCTTT. Amino acids: CASTTDGGGRTEAFF.

The V gene is TRBV6-5, the J gene TRBJ1-2; D perhaps matches TRBD1 (5 bases). CDR1 is MNHEY and CDR2 is SVGAGI in the germline V gene. Trimming removed 2 bases from V and 3 bases from J, with 10 bases in between. This CDR3 is built from 14 residues. CDR3 sequence (DNA): TGTGCCAGCAGTTACCTGGGGGTCGACTATGGCTACACCTTC. Its translation: CASSYLGVDYGYTF.

The chain uses TRBV6-2 or TRBV6-3 and TRBJ2-7, with D maybe TRBD1 (5 bases). V was shortened by 5 bases and J by 2 bases, with 16 bases between the two germline ends. Germline V CDR1 and CDR2: MNHEY, SVGEGT. The CDR3 length is 15 residues. The CDR3 DNA reads TGTGCCAGCAGTACCGCGGTGGACACCCCCTACGAGCAGTACTTC. It yields the protein CASSTAVDTPYEQYF.

This clonotype was recorded many times. The CDR3 loop is CASSPLGRDYGYTF. For the CDR3, the DNA is TGCGCCAGCAGCCCCTTGGGAAGGGACTATGGCTACACCTTC. The V and J genes are TRBV4-3 and TRBJ1-2; D unresolved. CDR1 LGHNA and CDR2 YSLEER come from the germline V gene. CDR3 length equals 14 residues. Between the trimmed V and J ends, which lost 4 bases and 3 bases, there was a span of 12 bases.

This clonotype turned up a few times. The V call is TRBV12-3 or TRBV12-4, the J call TRBJ1-2; unclear D gene. The CDR3 extends over 14 amino acids. V was cut by 2 bases and J by 4 bases, with 11 bases left in between. CDR3 region: CASSLRAGPYGYTF. Here the CDR3 DNA reads TGTGCCAGCAGTTTACGGGCAGGTCCCTATGGCTACACCTTC.

This clonotype occurred a few times. V and J are TRBV3-1 and TRBJ1-2, with a possible D match to TRBD1 (5 bases). CDR3 length: 16 residues. Germline assignment: CDR1 LGHDT and CDR2 YNNKEL (reference sequence). Trimming cost V 1 base and J 2 bases, with 14 bases left between them. CDR3 sequence: CASSQAGLGVNYGYTF. CDR3 nucleotide sequence: TGTGCCAGCAGCCAAGCCGGGTTAGGGGTGAACTATGGCTACACCTTC.

The genes are TRBV27 and TRBJ1-2; D unclear. The length of the CDR3 is 13 residues. Germline V CDR1 and CDR2: MNHEY, SMNVEV (reference sequence). Between the trimmed V and J ends, which lost 5 bases and 8 bases, there was a span of 15 bases. CDR3 residues: CASSPWTVGGYTF. The CDR3 region has the DNA TGTGCCAGCAGTCCATGGACGGTGGGAGGCTACACCTTC.

The V gene is TRBV15, the J gene TRBJ2-3; 8 bases match TRBD1. Trimming removed 2 bases from V and 1 base from J; junction bases left unmatched: 2. The germline gives CDR1 LNHNV, CDR2 YYDKDF (reference sequence). CDR3 size: 15 residues. CDR3 DNA sequence: TGTGCCACCAGCAGATCGGGACAGGGCACAGATACGCAGTATTTT. Translation gives CATSRSGQGTDTQYF.

This clonotype was detected only once. The V and J genes are TRBV20-1 and TRBJ2-3; D is uncertain. Germline V gives CDR1 DFQATT, CDR2 SNEGSKA (reference sequence). The CDR3 sequence is 12 residues long. V was trimmed by 3 bases and J by 5 bases, leaving 9 bases between them. The CDR3 spells CSARKAGDTQYF. CDR3 nucleotide sequence: TGCAGTGCTAGGAAAGCTGGAGATACGCAGTATTTT.

This chain links TRBV5-1 with TRBJ2-3, with D uncertain. Per the germline V gene, CDR1 is SGHRS and CDR2 is YFSETQ. V lost 7 bases, J lost 1 base, and 10 bases lay in between. There are 13 residues in the CDR3. The CDR3 protein is CASGRPGTDTQYF. For the CDR3, the DNA is TGCGCCAGCGGCCGCCCAGGCACAGATACGCAGTATTTT.

The genes are TRBV18 and TRBJ1-5; the D gene is possibly TRBD1 (5 bases). This CDR3 has 12 residues. V lost 1 base and J 11 bases, leaving 9 bases between the germline ends. From germline, CDR1 is KGHSH and CDR2 LQKENI. CDR3 nucleotides: TGTGCCAGCTCACCACGGGGGGGGGCCCAGCATTTT. Its protein is CASSPRGGAQHF. The full variable domain, with the rest looked up from reference TRBV18 and TRBJ1-5, is NAGVMQNPRHLVRRRGQEARLRCSPMKGHSHVYWYRQLPEEGLKFMVYLQKENIIDESGMPKERFSAEFPKEGPSILRIQQVVRGDSAAYFCASSPRGGAQHFGDGTRLSIL.

This clonotype has a count of ten or more. The junction does not match germline at one end; this may be a read error. The chain recombines TRBV7-2 with TRBJ2-7; a possible D gene is TRBD2 (6 bases). The CDR3 contains 14 residues. Germline lookup yields CDR1 SGHTA and CDR2 FQGNSA. The chain's CDR3 is CASSLAEYSYEQYF. CDR3 bases: TGTGCCAGCAGTTTAGCGGAGTACTCCTACGAGCAGTACTTC.

The CDR3 spells CASSLEGMGNQPQHF. CDR3 DNA: TGCGCCAGCAGCTTGGAGGGTATGGGCAATCAGCCCCAGCATTTT. The V call is TRBV5-1, the J call TRBJ1-5, with D hard to call. CDR1 and CDR2 (germline): SGHRS, YFSETQ. V gave up 0 bases and J gave up 2 bases, with 9 bases separating them. This CDR3 comprises 15 residues. Together with reference TRBV5-1 and TRBJ1-5, the CDR3 gives the full variable domain: KAGVTQTPRYLIKTRGQQVTLSCSPISGHRSVSWYQQTPGQGLQFLFEYFSETQRNKGNFPGRFSGRQFSNSRSEMNVSTLELGDSALYLCASSLEGMGNQPQHFGDGTRLSIL.

The chain links TRBV6-2 or TRBV6-3 to TRBJ2-1; 9 bases match TRBD1. The V gene's germline CDR1 is MNHEY and CDR2 SVGEGT. This CDR3 contains 14 residues. V gave up 7 bases and J gave up 6 bases; unmatched junction bases: 7. The chain's CDR3 is CASTQGQGGNEQFF. The CDR3 nucleotides are TGTGCCAGCACCCAGGGACAGGGAGGCAATGAGCAGTTCTTC.

The J gene is TRBJ1-4, the V gene TRBV5-6, with D tentatively TRBD1 (5 bases). The CDR3 sequence is 16 residues long. Germline CDR1 SGHDT, CDR2 YYEEEE. V was clipped by 2 bases and J by 5 bases, with 16 bases between them. This CDR3 reads CASSFLQPGRNEKLFF. CDR3 DNA sequence: TGTGCCAGCAGCTTCCTACAACCGGGGCGAAATGAAAAACTGTTTTTT.

CDR3 protein: CASLVGPMNTEAFF. CDR3 nucleotides: TGTGCCAGCTTAGTGGGGCCGATGAACACTGAAGCTTTCTTT. V gene TRBV2 combines with J gene TRBJ1-1, with TRBD1 as a possible D gene (5 bases). With 8 bases removed from V and 0 bases from J, the gap between germline ends came to 13 bases. Germline assignment: CDR1 SNHLY and CDR2 FYNNEI. The CDR3 consists of 14 residues.

The genes are TRBV12-3 or TRBV12-4 and TRBJ2-2, with 13 bases identical to TRBD2. The trim removed 5 bases at V and 7 bases at J, leaving 16 bases unmatched. This CDR3 comprises 19 residues. CDR3 sequence reads: CASSAPTSGGLPPVGELFF. CDR3 coding DNA: TGTGCCAGCAGTGCCCCGACTAGCGGGGGGCTCCCTCCGGTCGGGGAGCTGTTTTTT.

The chain is built from TRBV7-2 and TRBJ1-2; 9 nucleotides line up with TRBD1. Germline-derived CDR1 and CDR2 are SGHTA and FQGNSA. J gave up 7 bases and V 5 bases, and 5 bases lay outside the gene matches. CDR3 length: 13 amino acids. The CDR3 spells CASSRDRESGYTF. The CDR3 DNA sequence: TGTGCCAGCAGCCGGGACAGGGAAAGTGGCTACACCTTC.